Below, 13 T cell receptor beta chains from the same sample are listed, as sequenced in a study of human T cells and chemical hapten exposure. Time point noted: patch test 2, 6 weeks after DPC sensitization. As for treatment: therapeutic diphenylcyclopropenone sensitization with weekly scalp DPC. TCRdb re-derived calls from the RACE reads in MiXCR, one entry per CDR3 protein. The data hold around 50,000 distinct CDR3 sequences, with less than 10% observed a single time. The input for sequencing was whole blood, taken in connection with sensitization to the hapten diphenylcyclopropenone (DPC). The receptors derive from a woman aged 45-65 years with alopecia areata. Some clones in this sample may be carry-over from other donors' samples.

With respect to this clonotype: A much larger clone lies a single base off, so this may be a read error. The CDR3 region has the DNA TGTGTCAGCTCACCGCGACCGAACACCGGGGAGCTGTTTTTT. Protein product: CVSSPRPNTGELFF. This chain uses TRBV18 with TRBJ2-2; D gene ambiguous. The CDR3 has 14 amino acids. CDR1 is KGHSH, CDR2 LQKENI, per germline.

This clonotype has only a few counts. The V gene is TRBV28, the J gene TRBJ1-1, with 7 bases identical to TRBD1. The germline gives CDR1 MDHEN, CDR2 SYDVKM. The CDR3 extends over 15 amino acids. V lost 7 bases and J lost 1; bases outside the gene matches: 9. CDR3 sequence (DNA): TGTGCCAGCACCACCGGGACAGCGGGGAACACTGAAGCTTTCTTT. It encodes CASTTGTAGNTEAFF. The complete variable domain, with remaining parts taken from reference TRBV28 and TRBJ1-1, reads DVKVTQSSRYLVKRTGEKVFLECVQDMDHENMFWYRQDPGLGLRLIYFSYDVKMKEKGDIPEGYSVSREKKERFSLILESASTNQTSMYLCASTTGTAGNTEAFFGQGTRLTVV.

This clonotype was seen many times. The CDR3 DNA reads as TGTGCCAGCTCACCACCAGACTGGGAACAGCCCCAGCATTTT. Amino acid sequence: CASSPPDWEQPQHF. The chain recombines TRBV18 with TRBJ1-5; no reliable D call. The V end was cut by 0 bases, the J end by 7 bases, with 10 bases between. Germline V gene lookup returns CDR1 KGHSH and CDR2 LQKENI. This CDR3 contains 14 residues. Drawing the rest from reference TRBV18 and TRBJ1-5, the complete variable domain is NAGVMQNPRHLVRRRGQEARLRCSPMKGHSHVYWYRQLPEEGLKFMVYLQKENIIDESGMPKERFSAEFPKEGPSILRIQQVVRGDSAAYFCASSPPDWEQPQHFGDGTRLSIL.

In this sample, this clonotype turned up many times. The chain carries TRBV9 and TRBJ1-6; D gene uncertain. CDR1 SGDLS and CDR2 YYNGEE come from the germline V gene. The CDR3 extends over 14 amino acids. V was shortened by 0 bases and J by 12 bases, with 13 bases between the two germline ends. This CDR3 is CASSVGIGAGPLHF. CDR3 sequence (DNA): TGTGCCAGCAGCGTAGGGATTGGTGCGGGACCCCTCCACTTT.

This clonotype was counted many times. This chain uses TRBV6-2 or TRBV6-3 with TRBJ2-2, with 9 nucleotides matching TRBD2. Looked up from germline, CDR1 is MNHEY and CDR2 is SVGEGT. This CDR3 comprises 18 residues. The V segment lost 3 bases and the J segment 1 base; nucleotides outside the gene matches: 9. CDR3 in DNA: TGTGCCAGCAGTTATGTTGCGGGGGGGCCCCGGAACACCGGGGAGCTGTTTTTT. Protein product: CASSYVAGGPRNTGELFF.

This clonotype appeared a few times. The chain uses TRBV28 and TRBJ2-7; the D is unclear. CDR1 and CDR2 (germline): MDHEN, SYDVKM. V lost 4 bases and J lost 3, with 4 bases in between. This CDR3 has 11 amino acids. CDR3 DNA sequence: TGTGCCAGCAGTTCCCTCTACGAGCAGTACTTC. This gives the protein CASSSLYEQYF.

This clonotype was seen many times. The gene calls are TRBV3-1 and TRBJ1-1; perhaps TRBD1 as D (5 bases). Germline values: CDR1 LGHDT, CDR2 YNNKEL (reference sequence). Trimming left V 2 bases short and J 0 bases short, with 10 bases between. CDR3 length: 15 amino acids. The CDR3 is CASSQLSGMNTEAFF. Written as DNA, the CDR3 is TGTGCCAGCAGCCAACTTTCAGGGATGAACACTGAAGCTTTCTTT.

This chain uses TRBV28 with TRBJ1-1; D is uncertain. Trimming shortened V by 3 bases and J by 6 bases, and 20 bases separated the two germline ends. The CDR3 contains 16 residues. Looked up from germline, CDR1 is MDHEN and CDR2 is SYDVKM. Here the CDR3 reads CASSFSWGQSVPEAFF. For the CDR3, the DNA is TGTGCCAGCAGTTTCTCGTGGGGTCAATCGGTGCCTGAAGCTTTCTTT.

This clonotype was detected ten times or more. V usage is TRBV6-4 and J usage is TRBJ1-2; D unresolved. This CDR3 has 14 amino acids. Germline V gene sequence: CDR1 MRHNA, CDR2 SNTAGT. V lost 4 bases and J lost 7, with 16 bases in between. The CDR3 nucleotides read TGTGCCAGCAGTGCCGTGTTAGGTCTCTCTGGCTACACCTTC. This codes for CASSAVLGLSGYTF.

Only a few counts were recorded for this clonotype. The chain is built from TRBV2 and TRBJ1-5, with a possible D match to TRBD1 (5 bases). Trimming pared 6 bases from V and 7 bases from J, leaving 22 bases between. Germline loops: CDR1 SNHLY, CDR2 FYNNEI. The CDR3 length is 16 residues. The CDR3 bases are TGTGCCAGCAGGAACTACAGGAGCTTCGGTGAGCAGCCCCAGCATTTT. It is translated as CASRNYRSFGEQPQHF.

The chain links TRBV18 to TRBJ2-1; D call uncertain. V lost 2 bases, J lost 7 bases, and 9 bases lay in between. The length of the CDR3 is 13 residues. Germline V CDR1 and CDR2: KGHSH, LQKENI. CDR3 in DNA: TGTGCCAGCTCACCAAAGGTAGTAAATGAGCAGTTCTTC. Translation gives CASSPKVVNEQFF.

In its sample, this clonotype was seen a few times. The chain links TRBV18 to TRBJ2-1; D is unclear. V lost 3 bases and J lost 4, with 7 bases in between. Germline lookup yields CDR1 KGHSH and CDR2 LQKENI. This CDR3 spans 13 amino acids. The DNA of the CDR3 is TGTGCCAGCTCACCGGACCCTTACAATGAGCAGTTCTTC. Translating gives CASSPDPYNEQFF.

This clonotype was detected a few times. The chain is built from TRBV3-1 and TRBJ1-1; D uncertain. V dropped 3 bases and J dropped 8 bases, with 22 bases sitting between them. This CDR3 region has 16 residues. The germline V gene has CDR1 LGHDT and CDR2 YNNKEL (reference sequence). In nucleotides, the CDR3 is TGTGCCAGCAGCCACGGATGGAGGGCCGGATCGCGGGAAGCTTTCTTT. Protein: CASSHGWRAGSREAFF. Variable domain in full (rest from reference TRBV3-1 and TRBJ1-1): DTAVSQTPKYLVTQMGNDKSIKCEQNLGHDTMYWYKQDSKKFLKIMFSYNNKELIINETVPNRFSPKSPDKAHLNLHINSLELGDSAVYFCASSHGWRAGSREAFFGQGTRLTVV.